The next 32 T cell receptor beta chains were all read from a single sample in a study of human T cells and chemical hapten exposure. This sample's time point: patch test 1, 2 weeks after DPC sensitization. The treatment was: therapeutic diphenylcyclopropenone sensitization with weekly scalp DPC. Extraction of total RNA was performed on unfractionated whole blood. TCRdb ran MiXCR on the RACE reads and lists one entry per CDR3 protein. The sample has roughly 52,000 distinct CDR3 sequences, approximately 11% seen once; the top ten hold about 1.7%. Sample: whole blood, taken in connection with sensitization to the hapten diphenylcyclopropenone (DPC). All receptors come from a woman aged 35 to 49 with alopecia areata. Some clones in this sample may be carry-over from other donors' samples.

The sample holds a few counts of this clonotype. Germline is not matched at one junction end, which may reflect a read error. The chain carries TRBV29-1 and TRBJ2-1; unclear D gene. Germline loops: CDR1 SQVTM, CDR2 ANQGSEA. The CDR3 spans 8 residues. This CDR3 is CTTNEQFF. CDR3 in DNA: TGTACAACTAATGAGCAGTTCTTC.

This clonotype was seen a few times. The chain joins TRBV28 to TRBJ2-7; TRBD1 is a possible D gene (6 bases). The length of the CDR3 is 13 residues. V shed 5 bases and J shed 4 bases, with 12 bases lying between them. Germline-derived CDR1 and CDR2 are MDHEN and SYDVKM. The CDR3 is CASSGDISYEQYF. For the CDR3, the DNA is TGTGCCAGCAGTGGGGACATTTCGTACGAGCAGTACTTC. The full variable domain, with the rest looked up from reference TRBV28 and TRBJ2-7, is DVKVTQSSRYLVKRTGEKVFLECVQDMDHENMFWYRQDPGLGLRLIYFSYDVKMKEKGDIPEGYSVSREKKERFSLILESASTNQTSMYLCASSGDISYEQYFGPGTRLTVT.

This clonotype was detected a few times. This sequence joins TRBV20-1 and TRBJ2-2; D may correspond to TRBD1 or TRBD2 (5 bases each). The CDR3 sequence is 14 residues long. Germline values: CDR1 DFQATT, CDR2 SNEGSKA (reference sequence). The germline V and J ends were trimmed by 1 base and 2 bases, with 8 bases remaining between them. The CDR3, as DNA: TGCAGTGCTAGAGGGGGACCCAACACCGGGGAGCTGTTTTTT. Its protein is CSARGGPNTGELFF.

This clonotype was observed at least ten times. The CDR3 region has the DNA TGTGCCACCAGTGGGGTGAGCAATCAGCCCCAGCATTTT. This translates into CATSGVSNQPQHF. This chain joins TRBV24-1 and TRBJ1-5; no reliable D call. The V end was cut by 5 bases, the J end by 1 base, with 5 bases between. Germline V gene lookup returns CDR1 KGHDR and CDR2 SFDVKD. This CDR3 has 13 amino acids.

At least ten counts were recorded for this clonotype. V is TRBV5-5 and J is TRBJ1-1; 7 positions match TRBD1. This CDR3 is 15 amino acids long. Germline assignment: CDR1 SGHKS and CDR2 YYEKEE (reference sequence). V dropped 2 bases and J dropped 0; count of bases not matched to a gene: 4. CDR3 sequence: CASSFEQGMNTEAFF. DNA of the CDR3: TGTGCCAGCAGCTTCGAACAGGGGATGAACACTGAAGCTTTCTTT.

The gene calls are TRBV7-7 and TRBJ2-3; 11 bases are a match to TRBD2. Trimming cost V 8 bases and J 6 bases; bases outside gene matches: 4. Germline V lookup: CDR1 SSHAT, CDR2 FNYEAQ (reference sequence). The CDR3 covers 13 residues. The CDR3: CASGSGGDDTQYF. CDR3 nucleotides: TGTGCCAGCGGTAGCGGGGGGGACGATACGCAGTATTTT.

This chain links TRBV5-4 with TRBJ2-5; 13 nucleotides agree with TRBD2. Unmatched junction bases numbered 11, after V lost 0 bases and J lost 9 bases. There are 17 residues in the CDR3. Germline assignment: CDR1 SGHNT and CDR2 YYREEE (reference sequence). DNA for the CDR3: TGTGCCAGCAGCTTGGAGGGGGGACTAGCGGGATTTAGGGCCCAGTACTTC. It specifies CASSLEGGLAGFRAQYF.

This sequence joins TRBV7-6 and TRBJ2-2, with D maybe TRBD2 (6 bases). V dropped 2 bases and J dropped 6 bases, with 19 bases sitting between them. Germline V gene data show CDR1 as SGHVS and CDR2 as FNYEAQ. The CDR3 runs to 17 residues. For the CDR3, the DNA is TGTGCCAGCAGCTTACCCACGGGAGATAGATTAGCCGGGGAGCTGTTTTTT. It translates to CASSLPTGDRLAGELFF. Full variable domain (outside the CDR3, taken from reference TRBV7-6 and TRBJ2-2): GAGVSQSPRYKVTKRGQDVALRCDPISGHVSLYWYRQALGQGPEFLTYFNYEAQQDKSGLPNDRFSAERPEGSISTLTIQRTEQRDSAMYRCASSLPTGDRLAGELFFGEGSRLTVL.

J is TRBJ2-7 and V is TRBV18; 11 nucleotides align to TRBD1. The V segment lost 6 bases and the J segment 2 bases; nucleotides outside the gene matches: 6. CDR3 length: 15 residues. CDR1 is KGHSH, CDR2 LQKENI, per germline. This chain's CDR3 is CASSPWTGGPYEQYF. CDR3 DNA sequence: TGTGCCAGCTCGCCCTGGACAGGGGGCCCCTACGAGCAGTACTTC.

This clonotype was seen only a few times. The CDR3 sequence is CASSHRRNTEAFF. CDR3 nucleotide sequence: TGTGCCAGCAGCCATCGTAGGAACACTGAAGCTTTCTTT. This chain uses TRBV3-1 with TRBJ1-1; D remains unclear. Germline V gene lookup returns CDR1 LGHDT and CDR2 YNNKEL (reference sequence). V was trimmed by 3 bases and J by 1 base, leaving 6 bases between them. The CDR3 spans 13 residues.

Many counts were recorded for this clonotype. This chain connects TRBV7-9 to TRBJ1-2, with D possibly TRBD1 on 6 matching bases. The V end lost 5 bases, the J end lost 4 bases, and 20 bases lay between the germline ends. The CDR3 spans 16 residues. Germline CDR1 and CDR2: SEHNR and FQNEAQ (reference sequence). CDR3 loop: CASSAGDGAEAYGYTF. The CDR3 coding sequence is TGTGCCAGCAGCGCAGGGGATGGGGCCGAGGCCTATGGCTACACCTTC.

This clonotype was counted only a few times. The CDR3 is CASSIDRAGTEAFF. CDR3 nucleotide sequence: TGTGCCAGCAGCATCGACAGGGCTGGGACTGAAGCTTTCTTT. The chain employs TRBV5-5 and TRBJ1-1, with 7 bases aligning to TRBD1. V was clipped by 4 bases and J by 5 bases; unmatched bases: 8. The CDR3 totals 14 residues. The V gene's germline CDR1 is SGHKS and CDR2 YYEKEE (reference sequence).

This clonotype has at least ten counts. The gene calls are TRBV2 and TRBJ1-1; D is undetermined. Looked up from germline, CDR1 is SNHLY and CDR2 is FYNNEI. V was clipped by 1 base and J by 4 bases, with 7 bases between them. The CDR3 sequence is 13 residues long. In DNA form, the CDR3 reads TGTGCCAGCAGTGAAGGGGTGTCCACTGAAGCTTTCTTT. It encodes CASSEGVSTEAFF.

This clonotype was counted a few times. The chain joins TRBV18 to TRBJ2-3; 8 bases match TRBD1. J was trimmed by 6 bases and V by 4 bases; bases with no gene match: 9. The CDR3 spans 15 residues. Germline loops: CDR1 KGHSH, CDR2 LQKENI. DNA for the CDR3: TGTGCCAGCTCACGCATCCAGGGGGCAACCGATACGCAGTATTTT. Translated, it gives CASSRIQGATDTQYF.

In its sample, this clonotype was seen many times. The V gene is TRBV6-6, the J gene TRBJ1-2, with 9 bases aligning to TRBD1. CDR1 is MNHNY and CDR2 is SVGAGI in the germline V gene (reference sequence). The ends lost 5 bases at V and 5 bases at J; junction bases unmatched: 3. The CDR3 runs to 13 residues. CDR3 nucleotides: TGTGCCAGCAGTAGGGGACAGGGTTATGGCTACACCTTC. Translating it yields CASSRGQGYGYTF.

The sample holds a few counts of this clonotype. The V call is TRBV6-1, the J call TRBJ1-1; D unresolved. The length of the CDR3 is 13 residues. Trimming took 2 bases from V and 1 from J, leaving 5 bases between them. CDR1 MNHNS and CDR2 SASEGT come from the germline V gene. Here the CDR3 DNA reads TGTGCCAGCAGTGAACCTAGGAACACTGAAGCTTTCTTT. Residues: CASSEPRNTEAFF.

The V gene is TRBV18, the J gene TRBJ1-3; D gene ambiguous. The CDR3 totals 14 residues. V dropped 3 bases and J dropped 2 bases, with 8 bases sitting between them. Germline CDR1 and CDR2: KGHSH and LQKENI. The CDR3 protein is CASSPQGTGNTIYF. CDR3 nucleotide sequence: TGTGCCAGCTCACCCCAAGGAACTGGAAACACCATATATTTT.

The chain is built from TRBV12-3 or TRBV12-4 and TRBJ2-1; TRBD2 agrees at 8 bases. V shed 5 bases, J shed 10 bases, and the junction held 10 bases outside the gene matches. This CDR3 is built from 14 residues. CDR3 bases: TGTGCCAGCAGTCTCCGGGAGGGAGGGCCCGAGCAGTTCTTC. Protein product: CASSLREGGPEQFF.

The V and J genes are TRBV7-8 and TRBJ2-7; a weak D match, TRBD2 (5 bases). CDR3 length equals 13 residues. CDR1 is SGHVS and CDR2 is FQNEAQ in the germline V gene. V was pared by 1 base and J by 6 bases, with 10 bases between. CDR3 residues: CASSLGGVGEQYF. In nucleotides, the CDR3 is TGTGCCAGCAGCTTAGGGGGAGTAGGCGAGCAGTACTTC.

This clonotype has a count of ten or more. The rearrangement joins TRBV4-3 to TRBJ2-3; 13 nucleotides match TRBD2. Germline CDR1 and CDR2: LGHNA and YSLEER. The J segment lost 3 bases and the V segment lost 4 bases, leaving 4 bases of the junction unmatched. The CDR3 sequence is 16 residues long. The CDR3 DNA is TGCGCCAGCAGCCGCCGGACTAGCGGGGGAACAGATACGCAGTATTTT. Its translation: CASSRRTSGGTDTQYF.

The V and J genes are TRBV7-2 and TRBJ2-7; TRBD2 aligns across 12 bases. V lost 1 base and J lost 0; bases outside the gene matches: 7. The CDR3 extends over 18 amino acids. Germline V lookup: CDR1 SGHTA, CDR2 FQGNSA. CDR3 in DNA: TGTGCCAGCAGCTTAGACCCCGTGACTAGCGGGGGCTCCTACGAGCAGTACTTC. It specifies CASSLDPVTSGGSYEQYF. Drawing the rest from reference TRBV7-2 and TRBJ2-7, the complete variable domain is GAGVSQSPSNKVTEKGKDVELRCDPISGHTALYWYRQSLGQGLEFLIYFQGNSAPDKSGLPSDRFSAERTGGSVSTLTIQRTQQEDSAVYLCASSLDPVTSGGSYEQYFGPGTRLTVT.

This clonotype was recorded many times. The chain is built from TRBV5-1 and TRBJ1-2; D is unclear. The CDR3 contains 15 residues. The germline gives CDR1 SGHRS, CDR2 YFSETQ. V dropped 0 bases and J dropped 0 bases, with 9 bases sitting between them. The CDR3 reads CASSLALTANYGYTF. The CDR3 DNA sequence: TGCGCCAGCAGCTTGGCTTTAACAGCTAACTATGGCTACACCTTC.

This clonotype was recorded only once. The CDR3 reads CASSLVRRNTDTQYF. The CDR3, as DNA: TGTGCCAGCAGCTTGGTAAGGCGGAACACAGATACGCAGTATTTT. V gene TRBV5-5 combines with J gene TRBJ2-3, with unresolved D. Trimming left V 0 bases short and J 2 bases short, with 10 bases between. The CDR3 has 15 residues. In germline, CDR1 is SGHKS, CDR2 YYEKEE (reference sequence).

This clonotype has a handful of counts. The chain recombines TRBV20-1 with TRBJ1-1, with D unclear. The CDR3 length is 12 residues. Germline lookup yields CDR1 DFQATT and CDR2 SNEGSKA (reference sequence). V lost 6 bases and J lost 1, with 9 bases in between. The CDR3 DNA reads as TGCAGTGCCCTCCGCGAGAACACTGAAGCTTTCTTT. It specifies CSALRENTEAFF.

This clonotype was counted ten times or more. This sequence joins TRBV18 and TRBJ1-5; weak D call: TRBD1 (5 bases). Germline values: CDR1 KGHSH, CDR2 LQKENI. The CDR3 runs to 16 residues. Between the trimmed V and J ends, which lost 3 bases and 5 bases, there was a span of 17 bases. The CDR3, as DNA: TGTGCCAGCTCACCGAACGTGGGACCCATCGATCAGCCCCAGCATTTT. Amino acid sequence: CASSPNVGPIDQPQHF.

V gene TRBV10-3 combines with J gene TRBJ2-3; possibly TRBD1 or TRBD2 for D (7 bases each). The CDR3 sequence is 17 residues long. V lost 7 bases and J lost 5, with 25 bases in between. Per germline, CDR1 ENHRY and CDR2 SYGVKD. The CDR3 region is CAITSTRGGGIGDTQYF. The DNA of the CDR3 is TGTGCCATCACCTCAACCAGGGGAGGGGGCATCGGAGATACGCAGTATTTT.

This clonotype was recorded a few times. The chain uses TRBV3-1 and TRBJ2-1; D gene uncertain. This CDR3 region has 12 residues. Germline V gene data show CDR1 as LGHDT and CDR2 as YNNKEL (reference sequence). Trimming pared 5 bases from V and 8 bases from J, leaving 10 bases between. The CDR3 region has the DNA TGTGCCAGCAGCGCTACAACGTATGAGCAGTTCTTC. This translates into CASSATTYEQFF.

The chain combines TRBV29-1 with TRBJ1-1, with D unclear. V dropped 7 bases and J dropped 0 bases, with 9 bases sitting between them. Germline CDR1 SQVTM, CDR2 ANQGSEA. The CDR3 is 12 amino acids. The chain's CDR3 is CSALVMNTEAFF. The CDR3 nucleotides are TGCAGCGCCCTTGTGATGAACACTGAAGCTTTCTTT.

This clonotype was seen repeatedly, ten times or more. The chain's CDR3 is CASSQPGQGSEQPQHF. As DNA, the CDR3 is TGTGCCAGCAGCCAGCCGGGGCAGGGGTCGGAGCAGCCCCAGCATTTT. The V call is TRBV6-6, the J call TRBJ1-5; TRBD1 might be the D (6 bases). V lost 6 bases and J lost 7, with 22 bases in between. CDR1 MNHNY and CDR2 SVGAGI come from the germline V gene (reference sequence). CDR3 length: 16 amino acids.

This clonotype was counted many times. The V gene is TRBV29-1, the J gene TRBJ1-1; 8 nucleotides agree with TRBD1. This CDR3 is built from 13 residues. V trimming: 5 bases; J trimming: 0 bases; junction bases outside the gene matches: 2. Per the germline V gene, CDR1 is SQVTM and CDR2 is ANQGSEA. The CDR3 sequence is CSVRQGLNTEAFF. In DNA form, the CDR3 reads TGCAGCGTTCGACAGGGGTTGAACACTGAAGCTTTCTTT.

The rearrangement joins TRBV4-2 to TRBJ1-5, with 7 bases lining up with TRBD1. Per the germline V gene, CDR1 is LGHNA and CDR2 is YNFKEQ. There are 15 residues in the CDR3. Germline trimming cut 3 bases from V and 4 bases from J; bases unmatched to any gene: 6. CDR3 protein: CASSQHRGSNQPQHF. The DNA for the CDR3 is TGTGCCAGCAGCCAGCACAGGGGTTCGAATCAGCCCCAGCATTTT.

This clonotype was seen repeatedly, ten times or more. The CDR3 is CASSFSSGGHNEQFF. In nucleotides, the CDR3 is TGTGCCAGCAGTTTTTCTAGCGGGGGACACAATGAGCAGTTCTTC. The V and J genes are TRBV28 and TRBJ2-1, with TRBD2 matching 10 bases. The CDR3 length is 15 residues. CDR1 is MDHEN and CDR2 is SYDVKM in the germline V gene. V lost 3 bases to trimming and J lost 5 bases; unmatched junction nucleotides: 4.